This TCR gamma chain was sequenced for a study of human gamma delta and Vdelta1 T cells. The germline gives CDR1 EGSNGY, CDR2 YDSYNSKV. After removal of 3 bases from V and 3 bases from J, the junction contained 5 bases not matched to a gene. This CDR3 has 13 residues. Worth noting for this clone: TCRdb pairs this DNA with a much larger clone's protein that differs at residues 6 and 7, likely a read error; the protein shown was translated from the DNA.

TCRdb reran clone calling via CATT on the PCR reads. The sample records approximately 860 gamma-chain clones, approximately 4.1% being singletons. The clonotype comes from a human donor in good health. The sequenced sample was naive CD27+ Vdelta1 gamma-delta T cells from blood. The V gene is TRGV2, the J gene TRGJ1 or TRGJ2. Here the CDR3 reads CATWDWGYYKKLF. For the CDR3, the DNA is TGTGCCACCTGGGACTGGGGTTATTATAAGAAACTCTTT.